One and the same sample provided the 15 T cell receptor beta chains below, sequenced in a study of cytomegalovirus exposure and HLA in healthy donors. 60 Vbeta and 13 Jbeta primers were used in PCR. Sequencing was performed with immunoSEQ multiplex PCR; in TCRdb, only in-frame clones are kept and a portion is missing. Of approximately 140,000 clones detected, roughly 80% appear once; the ten largest clones hold about an eighth. The sample comprised PBMCs. These receptors were taken from a man between 40 and 49 years old in good health and CMV-seropositive.

The chain uses TRBV5-1 and TRBJ1-5, with unresolved D. The germline V and J ends were trimmed by 7 bases and 0 bases, with 8 bases remaining between them. This CDR3 spans 13 amino acids. Germline loops: CDR1 SGHRS, CDR2 YFSETQ. The CDR3 DNA sequence: TGCGCCAGCGCGAGTGATAGCAATCAGCCCCAGCATTTT. It specifies CASASDSNQPQHF.

The sample holds one count of this clone. The rearrangement links TRBV13 to TRBJ2-1; 16 nucleotides match TRBD2. CDR3 size: 19 residues. The V gene's germline CDR1 is PRHDT and CDR2 FYEKMQ (reference sequence). V was clipped by 5 bases and J by 2 bases; unmatched bases: 9. CDR3 sequence (DNA): TGTGCCAGCAGCCAGTATGGGACTAGCGGGAGGGCCCCCTACAATGAGCAGTTCTTC. It specifies CASSQYGTSGRAPYNEQFF.

This clone was picked up one time. The rearrangement joins TRBV10-3 to TRBJ2-1; 7 positions agree with TRBD2. Trimming cost V 10 bases and J 8 bases; bases outside gene matches: 17. This CDR3 is 15 amino acids long. Per the germline V gene, CDR1 is ENHRY and CDR2 is SYGVKD. The chain's CDR3 is CATSGWGGSSHEQFF. CDR3 coding DNA: TGTGCCACCTCGGGCTGGGGCGGGAGCAGTCATGAGCAGTTCTTC.

This clone showed up just once. The chain couples TRBV5-8 to TRBJ1-5; no clear D gene. The CDR3 covers 16 residues. Trimming shortened V by 4 bases and J by 7 bases, and 21 bases separated the two germline ends. Germline loops: CDR1 SGHTS, CDR2 YDEGEE. The CDR3 coding sequence is TGTGCCAGCAGCCCTAAGGACCGGGAGCGGAACCAGCCCCAGCATTTT. It specifies CASSPKDRERNQPQHF.

This clone appeared once. The rearrangement uses TRBV5-5 and TRBJ2-1; D is unresolved. The CDR3 has 12 amino acids. Deletions cut 0 bases from V and 10 bases from J, with 8 bases between. Germline V gene data show CDR1 as SGHKS and CDR2 as YYEKEE (reference sequence). CDR3 DNA sequence: TGTGCCAGCAGCTTGGGTAGCTGGGAGCAGTTCTTC. This sequence encodes CASSLGSWEQFF.

This rearrangement joins TRBV7-6 to TRBJ2-2, with 10 bases identical to TRBD2. Losses at the gene ends were 6 bases for V and 6 bases for J; bases not matched to a gene: 7. Germline values: CDR1 SGHVS, CDR2 FNYEAQ. The CDR3 consists of 15 residues. The CDR3 here is CASSQTSGTPGELFF. The CDR3, as DNA: TGTGCCAGCAGTCAAACTAGCGGGACTCCCGGGGAGCTGTTTTTT.

V and J are TRBV7-2 and TRBJ2-1; 10 bases map to TRBD2. The V segment lost 2 bases and the J segment 9 bases; nucleotides outside the gene matches: 7. Germline lookup yields CDR1 SGHTA and CDR2 FQGNSA. This CDR3 has 15 amino acids. Here the CDR3 reads CASSLTASGSVEQFF. The CDR3, as DNA: TGTGCCAGCAGCTTAACCGCTAGCGGGAGCGTTGAGCAGTTCTTC.

The chain combines TRBV2 with TRBJ1-6; D is undetermined. Germline CDR1 and CDR2: SNHLY and FYNNEI. The CDR3 extends over 13 amino acids. Trimming took 6 bases from V and 14 from J, leaving 17 bases between them. For the CDR3, the DNA is TGTGCCAGCAGCCTGGAACAGCACGAGACCCTCCACTTT. Translation gives CASSLEQHETLHF.

The chain joins TRBV7-3 to TRBJ2-1, with 9 bases lining up with TRBD2. From germline, CDR1 is SGHTA and CDR2 FQGTGA. V lost 3 bases, J lost 8 bases, and 2 bases stayed unmatched. The length of the CDR3 is 13 residues. The CDR3: CASSLAGGHEQFF. The CDR3 DNA sequence: TGTGCCAGCAGCTTGGCGGGAGGGCATGAGCAGTTCTTC. Full variable domain (missing parts from reference TRBV7-3 and TRBJ2-1): GAGVSQTPSNKVTEKGKYVELRCDPISGHTALYWYRQSLGQGPEFLIYFQGTGAADDSGLPNDRFFAVRPEGSVSTLKIQRTERGDSAVYLCASSLAGGHEQFFGPGTRLTVL.

The chain recombines TRBV2 with TRBJ2-7, with 7 bases matching TRBD2. The germline CDR1 and CDR2 sequences are SNHLY and FYNNEI. After removal of 0 bases from V and 7 bases from J, the junction contained 3 bases not matched to a gene. This CDR3 is built from 13 residues. The CDR3 sequence is CASSEAQAGEQYF. CDR3 DNA: TGTGCCAGCAGTGAAGCGCAAGCGGGGGAGCAGTACTTC. Variable domain in full (rest from reference TRBV2 and TRBJ2-7): EPEVTQTPSHQVTQMGQEVILRCVPISNHLYFYWYRQILGQKVEFLVSFYNNEISEKSEIFDDQFSVERPDGSNFTLKIRSTKLEDSAMYFCASSEAQAGEQYFGPGTRLTVT.

V usage is TRBV9 and J usage is TRBJ2-7, with 9 nucleotides matching TRBD1. CDR3 length: 17 residues. CDR1 and CDR2 from the germline V gene are SGDLS and YYNGEE. J gave up 1 base and V 2 bases, and 10 bases lay outside the gene matches. CDR3 in DNA: TGTGCCAGCAGCGTTGGCCCCCCGGGACAGGGATCCTACGAGCAGTACTTC. As protein: CASSVGPPGQGSYEQYF.

This chain uses TRBV11-2 with TRBJ2-7; perhaps TRBD2 as D (6 bases). The germline V and J ends were trimmed by 5 bases and 3 bases, with 14 bases remaining between them. Germline V gene sequence: CDR1 SGHAT, CDR2 FQNNGV. CDR3 length: 14 residues. The DNA of the CDR3 is TGTGCCAGCAGCCTTAGCGGAAAAGACTACGAGCAGTACTTC. Translating it yields CASSLSGKDYEQYF.

The chain joins TRBV29-1 to TRBJ2-7; D is ambiguous. The V gene's germline CDR1 is SQVTM and CDR2 ANQGSEA. The V end was cut by 4 bases, the J end by 9 bases, with 16 bases between. This CDR3 comprises 12 residues. The CDR3 region is CSVGVSSTGQYF. CDR3 nucleotide sequence: TGCAGCGTTGGGGTTTCGTCCACGGGGCAGTACTTC.

To note about this clone: One end of the junction fails to match germline, which may point to a read error. The chain is built from TRBV14 and TRBJ2-1; 7 bases fit TRBD2. Germline CDR1 SGHDN, CDR2 FVKESK. The CDR3 loop spans 15 amino acids. DNA of the CDR3: TGTGCCAGCGGCCAAGATGCTACGGGGGGTCTAGAGCAGTTCTTC. Its protein is CASGQDATGGLEQFF.

The chain combines TRBV28 with TRBJ2-7; D remains ambiguous. The V gene's germline CDR1 is MDHEN and CDR2 SYDVKM. The V gene lost 3 bases and the J gene lost 5 bases, with 8 bases spanning the gap. The CDR3 length is 12 residues. The CDR3 region has the DNA TGTGCCAGCAGTTTTTTGGCCGACGAGCAGTACTTC. Encoded protein: CASSFLADEQYF.